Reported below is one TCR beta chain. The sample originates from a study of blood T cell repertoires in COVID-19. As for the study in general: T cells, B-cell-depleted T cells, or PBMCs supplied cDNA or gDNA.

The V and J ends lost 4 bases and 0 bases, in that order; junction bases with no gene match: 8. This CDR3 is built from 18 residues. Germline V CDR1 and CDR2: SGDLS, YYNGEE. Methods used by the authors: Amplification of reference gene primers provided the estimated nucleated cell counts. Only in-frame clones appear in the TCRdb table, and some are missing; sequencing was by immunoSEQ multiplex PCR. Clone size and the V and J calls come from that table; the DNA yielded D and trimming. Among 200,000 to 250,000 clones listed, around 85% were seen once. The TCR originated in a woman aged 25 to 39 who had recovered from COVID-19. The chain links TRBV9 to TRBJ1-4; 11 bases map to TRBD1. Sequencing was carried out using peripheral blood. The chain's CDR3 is CASSSRGGQGATNEKLFF. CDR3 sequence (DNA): TGTGCCAGCAGCTCCAGGGGGGGACAGGGGGCAACTAATGAAAAACTGTTTTTT.